Presented here are 17 T cell receptor beta chains from one specimen sequenced in a study of T cell changes during pregnancy in multiple sclerosis. This table comes from immunoSEQ multiplex PCR, and its TCRdb copy is limited to in-frame clones, with some not included. This sample has roughly 100,000 clones; around 90% occur once, and the top ten carry less than 2%. The sequences come from peripheral blood, collected after pregnancy. These receptors came from a female donor with multiple sclerosis, enrolled in a pregnancy study.

This clone was detected only a few times. The chain recombines TRBV29-1 with TRBJ1-1; D not certain. The ends were cut back, 4 bases at V and 1 base at J, with 7 bases in the middle. The germline CDR1 and CDR2 sequences are SQVTM and ANQGSEA. The CDR3 contains 12 residues. The CDR3 coding sequence is TGCAGCGTTGGGCACCCGAACACTGAAGCTTTCTTT. Protein sequence: CSVGHPNTEAFF.

V and J are TRBV9 and TRBJ1-2, with D uncertain. V gave up 0 bases and J gave up 7 bases, with 16 bases separating them. Germline V gene sequence: CDR1 SGDLS, CDR2 YYNGEE. The CDR3 extends over 15 amino acids. The chain's CDR3 is CASSVGAADFRGYTF. Here the CDR3 DNA reads TGTGCCAGCAGCGTAGGCGCAGCCGACTTCCGTGGCTACACCTTC.

About this clone: The sample holds other DNA sequences that translate to the same CDR3. The J gene is TRBJ1-1, the V gene TRBV6-4, with D hard to call. CDR3 length: 13 amino acids. V lost 3 bases and J 0 bases, leaving 5 bases between the germline ends. Germline V lookup: CDR1 MRHNA, CDR2 SNTAGT. This chain's CDR3 is CASSEQLNTEAFF. The CDR3 coding sequence is TGTGCCAGCAGTGAACAGTTGAACACTGAAGCTTTCTTT.

This chain connects TRBV30 to TRBJ1-4; 7 nucleotides line up with TRBD1. The CDR3 length is 13 residues. The ends lost 0 bases at V and 8 bases at J; junction bases unmatched: 3. Germline CDR1 GTSNPN, CDR2 SVGIG (reference sequence). The CDR3 here is CAWSVGGGEKLFF. The CDR3 DNA reads as TGTGCCTGGAGTGTAGGGGGCGGAGAAAAACTGTTTTTT.

J is TRBJ1-2 and V is TRBV5-1; tentative D call: TRBD1 (5 bases). The CDR3 extends over 13 amino acids. Trimming removed 2 bases at V and 4 bases at J, with 9 bases between. CDR1 SGHRS and CDR2 YFSETQ come from the germline V gene. The CDR3 sequence: CASSFDSLYGYTF. The CDR3 DNA is TGCGCCAGCAGCTTTGACAGCCTCTATGGCTACACCTTC.

This chain's CDR3 is CATIGLAGADTQYF. In DNA, the CDR3 is TGTGCCACCATTGGACTAGCGGGAGCAGATACGCAGTATTTT. The chain has TRBV2 and TRBJ2-3, with TRBD2 matching over 13 bases. V lost 10 bases and J lost 4; bases outside the gene matches: 5. The germline V gene has CDR1 SNHLY and CDR2 FYNNEI. This CDR3 comprises 14 residues.

The DNA of the CDR3 is TGTGCCAGCAGCATGAGGACTGACTATGGCTACACCTTC. The encoded protein is CASSMRTDYGYTF. The rearrangement links TRBV7-9 to TRBJ1-2; D is ambiguous. Germline V gives CDR1 SEHNR, CDR2 FQNEAQ (reference sequence). The CDR3 loop spans 13 amino acids. The V end lost 5 bases, the J end lost 3 bases, and 10 bases lay between the germline ends.

The rearrangement links TRBV4-2 to TRBJ1-2; 8 bases are a match to TRBD1. The CDR3 sequence is 15 residues long. Germline assignment: CDR1 LGHNA and CDR2 YNFKEQ. The V and J ends lost 0 bases and 8 bases, in that order; junction bases with no gene match: 8. The CDR3 DNA follows: TGTGCCAGCAGCCAAGATCTGAGACAGGGGAGCGGCTACACCTTC. Protein sequence: CASSQDLRQGSGYTF.

The V gene is TRBV28, the J gene TRBJ1-2, with 8 bases lining up with TRBD1. J gave up 13 bases and V 4 bases, and 8 bases lay outside the gene matches. The CDR3 runs 12 residues. The germline gives CDR1 MDHEN, CDR2 SYDVKM. The CDR3 protein is CASSSTGEACTF. As DNA, the CDR3 is TGTGCCAGCAGTTCGACAGGGGAGGCTTGCACCTTC.

This clone was seen only once. V gene TRBV2 combines with J gene TRBJ1-5; 8 positions match TRBD1. The CDR3 length is 13 residues. Germline CDR1 reads SNHLY; CDR2 reads FYNNEI. J was trimmed by 6 bases and V by 5 bases; bases with no gene match: 3. CDR3 region: CASSRQGSQPQHF. Here the CDR3 DNA reads TGTGCCAGCAGTAGACAGGGGAGTCAGCCCCAGCATTTT.

The J gene is TRBJ1-5, the V gene TRBV19, with 10 bases fitting TRBD1. J was trimmed by 2 bases and V by 5 bases; bases with no gene match: 6. Per the germline V gene, CDR1 is LNHDA and CDR2 is SQIVND (reference sequence). This CDR3 contains 16 residues. The CDR3 here is CASSPRTGGGNQPQHF. CDR3 sequence (DNA): TGTGCCAGTAGTCCTCGGACAGGGGGAGGCAATCAGCCCCAGCATTTT.

This sequence joins TRBV29-1 and TRBJ1-2; 8 positions agree with TRBD1. The germline gives CDR1 SQVTM, CDR2 ANQGSEA. CDR3 length: 13 residues. After removal of 5 bases from V and 4 bases from J, the junction contained 6 bases not matched to a gene. The CDR3 DNA is TGCAGCGTTCCTGGACAGGGTACCTATGGCTACACCTTC. Translating gives CSVPGQGTYGYTF. The full variable domain, with the rest looked up from reference TRBV29-1 and TRBJ1-2, is SAVISQKPSRDICQRGTSLTIQCQVDSQVTMMFWYRQQPGQSLTLIATANQGSEATYESGFVIDKFPISRPNLTFSTLTVSNMSPEDSSIYLCSVPGQGTYGYTFGSGTRLTVV.

V is TRBV5-4 and J is TRBJ2-1; D is possibly TRBD2 (6 bases). The CDR3 has 15 amino acids. The V end was cut by 4 bases, the J end by 2 bases, with 13 bases between. The germline V gene encodes CDR1 SGHNT and CDR2 YYREEE (reference sequence). The CDR3 DNA follows: TGTGCCAGCAGCCGGCCGACTAGTACCTACAATGAGCAGTTCTTC. Its translation: CASSRPTSTYNEQFF.

This chain connects TRBV2 to TRBJ2-1; TRBD2 is a possible D gene (7 bases). The ends were cut back, 6 bases at V and 2 bases at J, with 17 bases in the middle. The CDR3 is 16 amino acids. Germline CDR1 SNHLY, CDR2 FYNNEI. CDR3 DNA: TGTGCCAGCAGCCGGATCACGGGGGGCCCCTACAATGAGCAGTTCTTC. It yields the protein CASSRITGGPYNEQFF. Full variable domain (remainder filled in from reference TRBV2 and TRBJ2-1): EPEVTQTPSHQVTQMGQEVILRCVPISNHLYFYWYRQILGQKVEFLVSFYNNEISEKSEIFDDQFSVERPDGSNFTLKIRSTKLEDSAMYFCASSRITGGPYNEQFFGPGTRLTVL.

This rearrangement joins TRBV5-1 to TRBJ2-1; no definite D call. The CDR3 covers 14 residues. Between the trimmed V and J ends, which lost 1 base and 1 base, there was a span of 6 bases. Germline V gives CDR1 SGHRS, CDR2 YFSETQ. The DNA of the CDR3 is TGCGCCAGCAGCTTGCAGGATTCCTACAATGAGCAGTTCTTC. It encodes CASSLQDSYNEQFF.

V is TRBV9 and J is TRBJ1-2; possibly TRBD1 for D (5 bases). The germline V and J ends were trimmed by 1 base and 7 bases, with 20 bases remaining between them. Germline V lookup: CDR1 SGDLS, CDR2 YYNGEE. CDR3 length: 16 amino acids. CDR3: CASSVSGGRLLTGYTF. The CDR3 nucleotides are TGTGCCAGCAGCGTATCGGGGGGACGACTCTTAACTGGCTACACCTTC.

The gene calls are TRBV27 and TRBJ2-3, with 9 positions matching TRBD1. Per the germline V gene, CDR1 is MNHEY and CDR2 is SMNVEV (reference sequence). The CDR3 spans 17 residues. V was pared by 2 bases and J by 3 bases, with 9 bases of the junction left unmatched. CDR3 loop: CASSLRGTGWVTDTQYF. The CDR3 DNA follows: TGTGCCAGCAGTTTAAGGGGGACAGGGTGGGTTACAGATACGCAGTATTTT.